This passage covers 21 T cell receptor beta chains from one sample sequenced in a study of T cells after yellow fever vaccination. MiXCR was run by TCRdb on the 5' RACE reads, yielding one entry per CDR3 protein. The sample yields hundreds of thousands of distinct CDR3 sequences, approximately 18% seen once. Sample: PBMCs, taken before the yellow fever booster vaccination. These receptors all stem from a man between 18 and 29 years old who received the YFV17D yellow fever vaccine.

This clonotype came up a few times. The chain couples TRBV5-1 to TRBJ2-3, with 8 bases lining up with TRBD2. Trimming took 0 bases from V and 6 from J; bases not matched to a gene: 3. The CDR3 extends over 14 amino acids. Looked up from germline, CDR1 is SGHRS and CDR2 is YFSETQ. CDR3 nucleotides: TGCGCCAGCAGCTTGGCAGCGGGGGCCGATACGCAGTATTTT. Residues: CASSLAAGADTQYF.

The CDR3 spells CASSLTERGYTF. The DNA of the CDR3 is TGTGCCAGCAGCCTGACAGAGAGAGGCTACACCTTC. This chain joins TRBV5-5 and TRBJ1-2; D perhaps matches TRBD1 (5 bases). Germline V lookup: CDR1 SGHKS, CDR2 YYEKEE (reference sequence). There are 12 residues in the CDR3. Trimming cost V 4 bases and J 8 bases, with 12 bases left between them.

The CDR3 nucleotides read TGTGCCAGCAGTTTCCGACAGAACTATGGCTACACCTTC. Residues: CASSFRQNYGYTF. This chain joins TRBV12-3 or TRBV12-4 and TRBJ1-2, with D perhaps matching TRBD1 (5 bases). The CDR3 is 13 amino acids. The V and J ends lost 3 bases and 2 bases respectively, with 7 bases between them.

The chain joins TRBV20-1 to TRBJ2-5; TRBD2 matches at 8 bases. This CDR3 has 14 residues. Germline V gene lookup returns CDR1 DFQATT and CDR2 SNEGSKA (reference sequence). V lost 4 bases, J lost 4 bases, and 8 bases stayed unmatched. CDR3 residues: CSATPAGEGETQYF. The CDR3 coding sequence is TGCAGTGCTACCCCAGCGGGGGAGGGAGAGACCCAGTACTTC.

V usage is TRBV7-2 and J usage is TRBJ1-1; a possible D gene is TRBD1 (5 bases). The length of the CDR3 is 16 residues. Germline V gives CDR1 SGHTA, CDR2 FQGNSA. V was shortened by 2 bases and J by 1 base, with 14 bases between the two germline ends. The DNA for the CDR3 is TGTGCCAGCAGCTTATCGTTCCAAGGACAGAACACTGAAGCTTTCTTT. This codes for CASSLSFQGQNTEAFF. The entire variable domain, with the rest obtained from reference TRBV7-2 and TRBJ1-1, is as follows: GAGVSQSPSNKVTEKGKDVELRCDPISGHTALYWYRQSLGQGLEFLIYFQGNSAPDKSGLPSDRFSAERTGGSVSTLTIQRTQQEDSAVYLCASSLSFQGQNTEAFFGQGTRLTVV.

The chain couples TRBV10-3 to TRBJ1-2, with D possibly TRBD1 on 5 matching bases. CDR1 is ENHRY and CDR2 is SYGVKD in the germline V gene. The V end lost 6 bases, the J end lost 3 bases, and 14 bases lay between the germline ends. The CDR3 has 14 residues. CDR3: CAIRSDTQDYGYTF. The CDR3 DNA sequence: TGTGCCATCAGGTCGGACACGCAGGACTATGGCTACACCTTC.

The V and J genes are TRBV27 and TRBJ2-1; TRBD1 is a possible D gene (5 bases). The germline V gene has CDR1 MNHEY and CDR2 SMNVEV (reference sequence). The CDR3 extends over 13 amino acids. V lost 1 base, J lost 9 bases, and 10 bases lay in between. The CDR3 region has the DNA TGTGCCAGCAGTTTATTCAGGGCATTTGAGCAGTTCTTC. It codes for CASSLFRAFEQFF.

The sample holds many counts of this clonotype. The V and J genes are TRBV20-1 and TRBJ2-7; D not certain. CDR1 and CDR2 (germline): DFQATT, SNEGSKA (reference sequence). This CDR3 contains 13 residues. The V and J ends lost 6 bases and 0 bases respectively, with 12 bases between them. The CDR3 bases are TGCAGTGCCGCCAACACGATCTCCTACGAGCAGTACTTC. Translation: CSAANTISYEQYF.

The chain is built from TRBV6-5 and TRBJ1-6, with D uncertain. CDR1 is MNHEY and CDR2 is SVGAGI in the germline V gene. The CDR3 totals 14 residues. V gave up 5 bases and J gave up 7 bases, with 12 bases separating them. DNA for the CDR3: TGTGCCAGCAGTCCCGGAGGGTGGAATTCACCCCTCCACTTT. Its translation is CASSPGGWNSPLHF.

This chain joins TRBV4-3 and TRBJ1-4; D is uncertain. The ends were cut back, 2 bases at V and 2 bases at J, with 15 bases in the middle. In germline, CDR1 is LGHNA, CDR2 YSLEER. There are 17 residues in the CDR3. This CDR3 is CASSQSWASGTNEKLFF. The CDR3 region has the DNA TGCGCCAGCAGCCAATCGTGGGCTTCGGGCACTAATGAAAAACTGTTTTTT.

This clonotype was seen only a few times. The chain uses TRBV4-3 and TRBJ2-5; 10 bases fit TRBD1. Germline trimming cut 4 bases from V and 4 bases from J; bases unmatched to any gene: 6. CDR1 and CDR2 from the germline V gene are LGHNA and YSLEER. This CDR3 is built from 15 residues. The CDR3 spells CASSLDGQGVETQYF. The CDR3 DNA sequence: TGCGCCAGCAGCCTAGATGGACAGGGGGTAGAGACCCAGTACTTC.

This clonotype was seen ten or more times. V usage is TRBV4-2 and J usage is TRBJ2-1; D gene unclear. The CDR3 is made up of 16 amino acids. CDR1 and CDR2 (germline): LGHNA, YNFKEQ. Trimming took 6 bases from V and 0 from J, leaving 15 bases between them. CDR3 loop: CASREGPTRSYNEQFF. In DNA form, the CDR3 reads TGTGCCAGCAGGGAAGGACCTACTCGCTCCTACAATGAGCAGTTCTTC.

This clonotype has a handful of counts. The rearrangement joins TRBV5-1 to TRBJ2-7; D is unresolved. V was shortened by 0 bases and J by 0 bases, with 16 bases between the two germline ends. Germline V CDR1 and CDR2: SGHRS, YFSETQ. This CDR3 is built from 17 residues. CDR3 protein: CASSLVPMAERSYEQYF. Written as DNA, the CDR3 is TGCGCCAGCAGCTTGGTTCCTATGGCGGAGCGCTCCTACGAGCAGTACTTC.

The CDR3 DNA is TGTGCCAGCAGCCAACTGAGCGGGCCCCCTATTCAGTACTTC. Translated, it gives CASSQLSGPPIQYF. The V call is TRBV3-1, the J call TRBJ2-4, with D possibly being TRBD2 (6 bases). The germline gives CDR1 LGHDT, CDR2 YNNKEL (reference sequence). The CDR3 totals 14 residues. Trimming took 2 bases from V and 10 from J, leaving 15 bases between them.

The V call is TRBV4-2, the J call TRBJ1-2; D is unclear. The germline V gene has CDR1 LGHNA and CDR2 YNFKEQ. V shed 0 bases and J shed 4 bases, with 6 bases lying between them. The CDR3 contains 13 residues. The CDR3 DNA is TGTGCCAGCAGCCAAGATTCCTCCTATGGCTACACCTTC. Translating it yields CASSQDSSYGYTF.

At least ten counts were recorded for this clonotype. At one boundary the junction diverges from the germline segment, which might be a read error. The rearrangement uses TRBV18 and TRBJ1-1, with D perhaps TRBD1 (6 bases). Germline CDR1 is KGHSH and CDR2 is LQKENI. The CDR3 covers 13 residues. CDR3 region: CASSPGQNTEAFF. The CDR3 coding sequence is TGCGCCAGCAGCCCGGGACAGAACACTGAAGCTTTCTTT.

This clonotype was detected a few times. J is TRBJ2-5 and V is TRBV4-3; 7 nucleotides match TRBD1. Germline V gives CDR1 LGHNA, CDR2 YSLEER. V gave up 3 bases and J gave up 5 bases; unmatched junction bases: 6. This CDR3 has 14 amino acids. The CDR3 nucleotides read TGCGCCAGCAGCCAGAACAGGGGCGGGGAGACCCAGTACTTC. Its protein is CASSQNRGGETQYF.

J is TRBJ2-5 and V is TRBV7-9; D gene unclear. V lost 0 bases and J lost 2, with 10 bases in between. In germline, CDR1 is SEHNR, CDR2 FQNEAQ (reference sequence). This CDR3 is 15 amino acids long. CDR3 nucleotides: TGTGCCAGCAGCTTAGCCTCAGGAATACAAGAGACCCAGTACTTC. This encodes CASSLASGIQETQYF. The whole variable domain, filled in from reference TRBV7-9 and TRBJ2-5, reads DTGVSQNPRHKITKRGQNVTFRCDPISEHNRLYWYRQTLGQGPEFLTYFQNEAQLEKSRLLSDRFSAERPKGSFSTLEIQRTEQGDSAMYLCASSLASGIQETQYFGPGTRLLVL.

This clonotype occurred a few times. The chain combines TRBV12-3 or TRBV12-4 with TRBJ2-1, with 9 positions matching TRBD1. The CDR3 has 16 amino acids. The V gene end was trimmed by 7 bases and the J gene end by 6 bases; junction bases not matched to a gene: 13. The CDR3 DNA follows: TGTGCCAGCAACCTCGGGGCAGGGACAGGGCCCAATGAGCAGTTCTTC. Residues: CASNLGAGTGPNEQFF.

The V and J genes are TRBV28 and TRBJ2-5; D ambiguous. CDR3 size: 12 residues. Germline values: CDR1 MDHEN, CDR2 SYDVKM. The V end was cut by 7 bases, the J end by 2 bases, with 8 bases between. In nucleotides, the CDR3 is TGTGCCAGCAAGGGATATCAAGAGACCCAGTACTTC. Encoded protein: CASKGYQETQYF. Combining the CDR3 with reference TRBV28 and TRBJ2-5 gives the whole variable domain DVKVTQSSRYLVKRTGEKVFLECVQDMDHENMFWYRQDPGLGLRLIYFSYDVKMKEKGDIPEGYSVSREKKERFSLILESASTNQTSMYLCASKGYQETQYFGPGTRLLVL.

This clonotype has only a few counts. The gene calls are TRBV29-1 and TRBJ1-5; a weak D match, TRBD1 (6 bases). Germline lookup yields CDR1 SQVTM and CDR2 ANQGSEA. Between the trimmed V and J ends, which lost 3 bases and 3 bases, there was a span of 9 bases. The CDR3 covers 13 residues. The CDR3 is CSVETGYNQPQHF. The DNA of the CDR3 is TGCAGCGTTGAGACAGGCTACAATCAGCCCCAGCATTTT. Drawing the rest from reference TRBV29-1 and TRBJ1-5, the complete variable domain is SAVISQKPSRDICQRGTSLTIQCQVDSQVTMMFWYRQQPGQSLTLIATANQGSEATYESGFVIDKFPISRPNLTFSTLTVSNMSPEDSSIYLCSVETGYNQPQHFGDGTRLSIL.